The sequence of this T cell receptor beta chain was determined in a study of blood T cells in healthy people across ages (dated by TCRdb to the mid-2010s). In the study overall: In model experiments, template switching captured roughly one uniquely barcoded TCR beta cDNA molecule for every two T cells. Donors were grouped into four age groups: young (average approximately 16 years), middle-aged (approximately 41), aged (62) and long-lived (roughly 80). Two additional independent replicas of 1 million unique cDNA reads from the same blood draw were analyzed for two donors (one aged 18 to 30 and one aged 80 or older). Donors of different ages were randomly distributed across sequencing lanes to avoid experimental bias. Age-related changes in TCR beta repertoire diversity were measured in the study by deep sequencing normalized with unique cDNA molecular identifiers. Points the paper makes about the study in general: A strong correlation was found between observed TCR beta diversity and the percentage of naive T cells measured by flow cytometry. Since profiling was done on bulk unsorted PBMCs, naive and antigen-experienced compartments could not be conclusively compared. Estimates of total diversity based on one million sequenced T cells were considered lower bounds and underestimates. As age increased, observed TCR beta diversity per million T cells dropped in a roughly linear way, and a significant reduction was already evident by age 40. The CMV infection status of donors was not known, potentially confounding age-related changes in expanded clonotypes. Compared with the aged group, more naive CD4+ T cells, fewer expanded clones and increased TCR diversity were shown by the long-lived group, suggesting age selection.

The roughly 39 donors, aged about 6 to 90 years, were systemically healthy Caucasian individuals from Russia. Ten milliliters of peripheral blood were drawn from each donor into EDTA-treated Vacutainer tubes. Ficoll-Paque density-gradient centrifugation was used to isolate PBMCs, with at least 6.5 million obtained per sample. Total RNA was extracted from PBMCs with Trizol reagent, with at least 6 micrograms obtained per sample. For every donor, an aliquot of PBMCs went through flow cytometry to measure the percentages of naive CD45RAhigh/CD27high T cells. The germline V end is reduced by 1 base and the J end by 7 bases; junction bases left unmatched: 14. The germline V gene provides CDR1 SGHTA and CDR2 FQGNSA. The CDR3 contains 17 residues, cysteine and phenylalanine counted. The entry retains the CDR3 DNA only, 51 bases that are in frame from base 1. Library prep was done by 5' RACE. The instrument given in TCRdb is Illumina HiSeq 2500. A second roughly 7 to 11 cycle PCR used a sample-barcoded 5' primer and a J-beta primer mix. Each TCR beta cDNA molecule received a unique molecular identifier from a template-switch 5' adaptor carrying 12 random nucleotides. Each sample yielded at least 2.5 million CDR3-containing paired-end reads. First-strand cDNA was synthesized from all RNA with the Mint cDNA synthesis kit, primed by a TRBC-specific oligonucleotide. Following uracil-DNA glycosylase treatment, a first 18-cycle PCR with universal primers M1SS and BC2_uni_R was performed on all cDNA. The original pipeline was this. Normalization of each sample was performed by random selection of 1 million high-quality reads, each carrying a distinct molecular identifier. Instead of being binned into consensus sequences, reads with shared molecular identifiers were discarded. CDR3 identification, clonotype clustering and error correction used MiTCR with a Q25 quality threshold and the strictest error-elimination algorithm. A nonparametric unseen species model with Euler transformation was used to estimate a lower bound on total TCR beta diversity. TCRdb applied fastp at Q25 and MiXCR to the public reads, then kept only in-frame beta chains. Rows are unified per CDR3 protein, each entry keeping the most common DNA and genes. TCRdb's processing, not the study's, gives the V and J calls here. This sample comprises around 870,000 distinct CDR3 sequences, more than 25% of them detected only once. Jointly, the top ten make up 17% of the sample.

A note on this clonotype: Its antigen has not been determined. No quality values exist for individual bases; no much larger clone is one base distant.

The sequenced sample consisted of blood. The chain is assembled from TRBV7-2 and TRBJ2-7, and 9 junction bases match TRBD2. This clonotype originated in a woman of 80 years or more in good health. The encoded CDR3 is CASSLVASGARLGEQYF. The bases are TGTGCCAGCAGCTTAGTCGCTAGCGGGGCCCGACTTGGGGAGCAGTACTTC. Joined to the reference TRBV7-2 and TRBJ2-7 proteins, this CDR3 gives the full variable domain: GAGVSQSPSNKVTEKGKDVELRCDPISGHTALYWYRQSLGQGLEFLIYFQGNSAPDKSGLPSDRFSAERTGGSVSTLTIQRTQQEDSAVYLCASSLVASGARLGEQYFGPGTRLTVT.